Each of the 22 T cell receptor beta chains below was sequenced from the same sample in a study of chemoradiotherapy in HPV16-positive cancers. The repertoire was sequenced with immunoSEQ multiplex PCR; TCRdb's copy has only in-frame clones and lacks some. The sample yields 15,000 to 20,000 clones, around nine tenths seen once. The sequencing here drew on blood, taken from a patient who underwent chemoradiotherapy. The source is a human donor with HPV-associated anogenital cancer.

The chain links TRBV7-3 to TRBJ1-6; D is unclear. Trimming removed 4 bases from V and 1 base from J, with 20 bases in between. CDR1 is SGHTA, CDR2 FQGTGA, per germline. This CDR3 comprises 19 residues. The CDR3: CASSSLQLDGPSYNSPLHF. The DNA of the CDR3 is TGTGCCAGCAGCTCCTTACAACTGGACGGGCCGTCCTATAATTCACCCCTCCACTTT.

This chain joins TRBV19 and TRBJ2-7; D is unresolved. The CDR3 has 12 residues. V was clipped by 5 bases and J by 0 bases, with 5 bases between them. CDR1 is LNHDA and CDR2 is SQIVND in the germline V gene (reference sequence). The CDR3 DNA is TGTGCCAGTAGTGCCAGCTCCTACGAGCAGTACTTC. Protein product: CASSASSYEQYF.

The CDR3 reads CASSLDNYLQYF. CDR3 nucleotides: TGCGCCAGCAGTTTAGATAACTATCTGCAGTACTTC. The rearrangement uses TRBV10-2 and TRBJ2-7; D is unclear. Germline lookup yields CDR1 WSHSY and CDR2 SAAADI. The CDR3 loop spans 12 amino acids. V lost 5 bases and J 9 bases, leaving 14 bases between the germline ends.

The chain has TRBV11-2 and TRBJ1-2; the D gene is possibly TRBD1 (6 bases). V was trimmed by 2 bases and J by 8 bases, leaving 18 bases between them. CDR1 is SGHAT, CDR2 FQNNGV, per germline. The CDR3 sequence is 15 residues long. CDR3 sequence: CASSLTPGVSEGYTF. The CDR3 DNA reads TGTGCCAGCAGCTTAACCCCAGGGGTTTCCGAAGGCTACACCTTC.

The chain employs TRBV28 and TRBJ2-1; a weak D match, TRBD2 (5 bases). V dropped 6 bases and J dropped 4 bases, with 16 bases sitting between them. CDR3 length equals 15 residues. Germline V CDR1 and CDR2: MDHEN, SYDVKM. Here the CDR3 reads CASSPASGIYNEQFF. In nucleotides, the CDR3 is TGTGCCAGCAGCCCCGCCTCGGGGATTTACAATGAGCAGTTCTTC.

The chain is built from TRBV6-1 and TRBJ1-5, with D uncertain. With 2 bases removed from V and 6 bases from J, the gap between germline ends came to 8 bases. The CDR3 totals 13 residues. The germline V gene has CDR1 MNHNS and CDR2 SASEGT. CDR3 in DNA: TGTGCCAGCAGTGAATCGGACGCTCAGCCCCAGCATTTT. This translates into CASSESDAQPQHF.

V and J are TRBV5-5 and TRBJ1-5, with 11 positions matching TRBD1. The trim removed 4 bases at V and 6 bases at J, leaving 3 bases unmatched. Germline V gene sequence: CDR1 SGHKS, CDR2 YYEKEE (reference sequence). The CDR3 sequence is 14 residues long. The CDR3 is CASSGTGGIQPQHF. The CDR3 DNA sequence: TGTGCCAGCAGCGGGACAGGGGGGATTCAGCCCCAGCATTTT.

This clone occurred once. The chain is built from TRBV10-3 and TRBJ2-7; D is undetermined. The CDR3 runs to 13 residues. V was trimmed by 0 bases and J by 1 base, leaving 4 bases between them. Germline V lookup: CDR1 ENHRY, CDR2 SYGVKD. CDR3 in amino acids: CAISESSSYEQYF. Written as DNA, the CDR3 is TGTGCCATCAGTGAGTCATCGTCCTACGAGCAGTACTTC.

This chain links TRBV30 with TRBJ1-1; D gene ambiguous. Germline CDR1 and CDR2: GTSNPN and SVGIG (reference sequence). CDR3 length: 13 amino acids. V was trimmed by 0 bases and J by 3 bases, leaving 8 bases between them. CDR3 sequence (DNA): TGTGCCTGGAGTGTATTGGGGTACACTGAAGCTTTCTTT. Protein: CAWSVLGYTEAFF.

This chain links TRBV6-1 with TRBJ1-3; D gene ambiguous. V was pared by 3 bases and J by 0 bases, with 9 bases between. Germline V lookup: CDR1 MNHNS, CDR2 SASEGT. The CDR3 length is 15 residues. In nucleotides, the CDR3 is TGTGCCAGCAGTGACGAGGTGGCCTCTGGAAACACCATATATTTT. Translating gives CASSDEVASGNTIYF.

The V and J genes are TRBV6-1 and TRBJ2-7; the match to TRBD2 covers 12 bases. The germline CDR1 and CDR2 sequences are MNHNS and SASEGT. V shed 8 bases, J shed 3 bases, and the junction held 5 bases outside the gene matches. CDR3 length equals 14 residues. CDR3 DNA: TGTGCCAGCTCTAGCGGGAGGGCTTACTACGAGCAGTACTTC. It translates to CASSSGRAYYEQYF.

This chain connects TRBV7-3 to TRBJ2-3; 8 nucleotides match TRBD1. CDR1 and CDR2 (germline): SGHTA, FQGTGA. The CDR3 is 14 amino acids. Trimming cost V 5 bases and J 3 bases; bases outside gene matches: 4. The CDR3 bases are TGTGCCAGCAGCCCCACAGGGGGAACAGATACGCAGTATTTT. Translated, it gives CASSPTGGTDTQYF.

The rearrangement links TRBV7-2 to TRBJ2-1; weak D call: TRBD2 (6 bases). Germline V gene lookup returns CDR1 SGHTA and CDR2 FQGNSA. V dropped 5 bases and J dropped 0 bases, with 11 bases sitting between them. The CDR3 totals 15 residues. The CDR3 protein is CASSVGLSSYNEQFF. The CDR3, as DNA: TGTGCCAGCAGCGTGGGACTCAGCTCCTACAATGAGCAGTTCTTC.

This clone has just a few counts. This chain uses TRBV5-6 with TRBJ1-1, with TRBD1 as a possible D gene (6 bases). V dropped 0 bases and J dropped 4 bases, with 10 bases sitting between them. The CDR3 has 14 residues. Germline CDR1 reads SGHDT; CDR2 reads YYEEEE. This CDR3 reads CASSLVGAGTEAFF. The DNA for the CDR3 is TGTGCCAGCAGCTTGGTGGGGGCTGGCACTGAAGCTTTCTTT.

CDR3 sequence (DNA): TGTGCCAGTAGTATCGCGACAGGGGGTAATGAAAAACTGTTTTTT. This translates into CASSIATGGNEKLFF. The chain has TRBV19 and TRBJ1-4; 9 bases are a match to TRBD1. Germline trimming cut 3 bases from V and 4 bases from J; bases unmatched to any gene: 3. The germline V gene has CDR1 LNHDA and CDR2 SQIVND (reference sequence). The length of the CDR3 is 15 residues.

The chain couples TRBV2 to TRBJ2-7, with D tentatively TRBD1 (6 bases). The V gene's germline CDR1 is SNHLY and CDR2 FYNNEI. V lost 5 bases and J 3 bases, leaving 20 bases between the germline ends. This CDR3 spans 16 amino acids. The CDR3 region has the DNA TGTGCCAGCAGTCTTCGGACAGTAAGTATATTCTACGAGCAGTACTTC. Translation: CASSLRTVSIFYEQYF. The whole variable domain, filled in from reference TRBV2 and TRBJ2-7, reads EPEVTQTPSHQVTQMGQEVILRCVPISNHLYFYWYRQILGQKVEFLVSFYNNEISEKSEIFDDQFSVERPDGSNFTLKIRSTKLEDSAMYFCASSLRTVSIFYEQYFGPGTRLTVT.

J is TRBJ1-2 and V is TRBV9; D gene unclear. Germline V gene data show CDR1 as SGDLS and CDR2 as YYNGEE. V lost 4 bases, J lost 4 bases, and 11 bases lay in between. The CDR3 consists of 13 residues. The chain's CDR3 is CASSPRDIYGYTF. The CDR3 DNA sequence: TGTGCCAGCAGCCCCCGAGACATCTATGGCTACACCTTC.

This chain's CDR3 is CASSKAGAGEGPLQFPNTGELFF. The CDR3 nucleotides read TGTGCCAGCAGCAAAGCCGGGGCCGGAGAAGGACCACTTCAGTTTCCGAACACCGGGGAGCTGTTTTTT. The chain has TRBV21-1 and TRBJ2-2. TRBV21-1 represents a pseudogene. The CDR3 extends over 23 amino acids.

V is TRBV13 and J is TRBJ1-2; tentatively, D is TRBD1 (5 bases). V shed 5 bases and J shed 4 bases, with 11 bases lying between them. CDR3 length equals 13 residues. Germline values: CDR1 PRHDT, CDR2 FYEKMQ (reference sequence). CDR3 nucleotides: TGTGCCAGCAGCCCTGGCGGGGCCTATGGCTACACCTTC. Translation gives CASSPGGAYGYTF.

This chain joins TRBV7-6 and TRBJ2-2, with D possibly TRBD1 on 6 matching bases. Trimming took off 3 bases at V and 4 bases at J, with 9 bases between the two ends. Germline CDR1 reads SGHVS; CDR2 reads FNYEAQ. The CDR3 runs to 14 residues. The CDR3 loop is CASSFTGTTGELFF. The DNA for the CDR3 is TGTGCCAGCAGCTTTACAGGGACCACCGGGGAGCTGTTTTTT.

This clone is a singleton in its sample. This sequence joins TRBV7-2 and TRBJ1-1; 9 nucleotides align to TRBD1. Germline V gives CDR1 SGHTA, CDR2 FQGNSA. The CDR3 loop spans 13 amino acids. Trimming at V came to 1 base and at J to 6 bases, leaving 0 bases not matched to a gene. The CDR3 spells CASSLGQGAEAFF. DNA for the CDR3: TGTGCCAGCAGCTTAGGACAGGGGGCTGAAGCTTTCTTT.

Only a few counts were recorded for this clone. The chain carries TRBV9 and TRBJ2-2, with a tentative D call TRBD1 (6 bases). This CDR3 spans 14 amino acids. Germline V gene sequence: CDR1 SGDLS, CDR2 YYNGEE. Trimming removed 4 bases at V and 8 bases at J, with 15 bases between. The CDR3 loop reads CASSLTGPSGELFF. CDR3 coding DNA: TGTGCCAGCAGCTTGACAGGTCCGAGTGGGGAGCTGTTTTTT.